The T cell receptor (beta chain) described here comes from a study of CD8 T cells in ankylosing spondylitis. TCRdb passed the 5' RACE reads through MiXCR, listing each CDR3 protein once. The sample lists around 230,000 distinct CDR3 sequences; 7% to 10% were seen once. In this sample, this clonotype turned up many times. In germline, CDR1 is SGHDT, CDR2 YYEEEE. The CDR3 is 13 amino acids. V shed 6 bases and J shed 2 bases, with 10 bases lying between them. The sequence derives from a female donor with ankylosing spondylitis or in good health (not recorded which). The chain joins TRBV5-6 to TRBJ2-3; no clear D. Input material: blood, either unsorted or a sorted T cell fraction (not recorded which). The CDR3 DNA reads TGTGCCAGCAAAAATACAGTCACAGATACGCAGTATTTT. Protein product: CASKNTVTDTQYF.